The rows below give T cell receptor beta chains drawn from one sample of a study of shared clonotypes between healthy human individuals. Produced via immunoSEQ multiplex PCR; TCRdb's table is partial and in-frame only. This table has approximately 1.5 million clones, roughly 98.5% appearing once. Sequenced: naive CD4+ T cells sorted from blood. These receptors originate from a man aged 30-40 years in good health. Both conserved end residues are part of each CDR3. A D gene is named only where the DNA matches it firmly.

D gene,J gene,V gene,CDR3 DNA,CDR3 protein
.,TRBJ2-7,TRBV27,TGTGCCAGCAGTTTATCAGGAACCGTGGCCCCCTACGAGCAGTACTTC,CASSLSGTVAPYEQYF
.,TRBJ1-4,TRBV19,TGTGCCAGTAGTTACGGGGGAAATGAAAAACTGTTTTTT,CASSYGGNEKLFF
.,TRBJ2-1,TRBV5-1,TGCGCCAGCAGCTTTTCAGGTCCGCCCGGCAATGAGCAGTTCTTC,CASSFSGPPGNEQFF
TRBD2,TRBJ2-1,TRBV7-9,TGTGCCAGCAGCCTGGGCCAGCGGGGGTACAATGAGCAGTTCTTC,CASSLGQRGYNEQFF
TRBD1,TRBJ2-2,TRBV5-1,TGCGCCAGCAGCTTGGAAGGGACAGGAAACACCGGGGAGCTGTTTTTT,CASSLEGTGNTGELFF
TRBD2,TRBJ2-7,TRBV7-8,TGTGCCAGCAGCTTAGTAAGGCTAGCGGGAGCTTACTACGAGCAGTACTTC,CASSLVRLAGAYYEQYF
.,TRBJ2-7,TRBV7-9,TGTGCCAGCAGCTTAGCCGTTGCTTCGTACGAGCAGTACTTC,CASSLAVASYEQYF
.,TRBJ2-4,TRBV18,TGTGCCAGCTCACCCAAGGTCGGCCTGAACATTCAGTACTTC,CASSPKVGLNIQYF
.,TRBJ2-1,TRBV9,TGTGCCAGCAGCGTAGCTACTTTCCCGACCAATGAGCAGTTCTTC,CASSVATFPTNEQFF
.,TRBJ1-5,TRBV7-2,TGTGCCAGCAGCCCGGGCACAGGGAGAAGCAATCAGCCCCAGCATTTT,CASSPGTGRSNQPQHF
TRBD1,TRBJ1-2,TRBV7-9,TGTGCCAGCAGCTTACCGGGACAGAAAAACTATGGCTACACCTTC,CASSLPGQKNYGYTF